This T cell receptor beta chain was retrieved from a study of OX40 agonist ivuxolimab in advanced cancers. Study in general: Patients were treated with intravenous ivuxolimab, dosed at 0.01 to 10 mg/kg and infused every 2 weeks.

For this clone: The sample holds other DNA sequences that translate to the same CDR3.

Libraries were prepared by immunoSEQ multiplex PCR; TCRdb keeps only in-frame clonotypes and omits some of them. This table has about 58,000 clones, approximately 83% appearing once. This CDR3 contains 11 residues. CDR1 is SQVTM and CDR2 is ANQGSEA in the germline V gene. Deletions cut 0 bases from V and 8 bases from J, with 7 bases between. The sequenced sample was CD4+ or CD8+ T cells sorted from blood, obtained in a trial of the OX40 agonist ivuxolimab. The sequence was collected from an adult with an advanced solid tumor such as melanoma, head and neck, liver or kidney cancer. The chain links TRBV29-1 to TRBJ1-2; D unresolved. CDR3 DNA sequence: TGCAGCGTTGAAGAGGGGTACGGCTACACCTTC. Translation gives CSVEEGYGYTF.